This T cell receptor beta chain was documented in a study of post-analysis software for immune sequencing data. Study-level results: Elevated frequency relative to controls characterized several TRBV segments in patients, TRBV5-6, TRBV5-1 and TRBV20-1 among them. Relative to controls, patients with multiple sclerosis showed significantly lower normalized Chao1 diversity. Clustering by F measure revealed strong co-clustering among samples prepared together in one batch.

In regard to this clonotype: The target antigen is unknown.

Unique molecular identifiers featured in each of the TCR beta cDNA libraries. Using its own MiXCR run on the PCR reads, TCRdb lists one record per CDR3 protein. In the table there are fewer than 850,000 distinct CDR3 sequences, 40% to 55% of which are singletons. Trimming shortened V by 6 bases and J by 0 bases, and 15 bases separated the two germline ends. The CDR3 loop spans 15 amino acids. Sequencing used blood. The chain uses TRBV12-3 or TRBV12-4 and TRBJ2-7; D perhaps matches TRBD1 (8 bases). The origin of this receptor is a girl between 10 and 17 years old with multiple sclerosis. CDR3 in amino acids: CASRKTGGVSYEQYF. The CDR3 DNA reads TGTGCCAGCAGGAAAACAGGGGGGGTCTCCTACGAGCAGTACTTC.